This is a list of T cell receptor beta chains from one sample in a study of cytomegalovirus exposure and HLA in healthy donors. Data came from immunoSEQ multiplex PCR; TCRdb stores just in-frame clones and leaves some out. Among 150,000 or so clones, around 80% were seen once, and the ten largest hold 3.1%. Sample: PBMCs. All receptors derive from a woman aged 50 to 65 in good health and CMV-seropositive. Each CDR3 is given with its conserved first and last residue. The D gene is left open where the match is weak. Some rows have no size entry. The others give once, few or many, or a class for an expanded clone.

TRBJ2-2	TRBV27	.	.	CASSRSNTGELFF	TGTGCCAGCAGTCGGTCGAACACCGGGGAGCTGTTTTTT
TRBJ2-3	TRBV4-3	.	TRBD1	CASSPQGAESPTDTQYF	TGCGCCAGCAGCCCGCAGGGGGCAGAGAGTCCCACAGATACGCAGTATTTT
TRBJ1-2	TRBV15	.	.	CATSIGQTNYGYTF	TGTGCCACCAGCATTGGGCAGACTAACTATGGCTACACCTTC
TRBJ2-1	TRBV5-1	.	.	CASSFLAGRDEQFF	TGCGCCAGCAGCTTCCTCGCTGGGAGAGATGAGCAGTTCTTC
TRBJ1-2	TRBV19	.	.	CASTAATNYGYTF	TGTGCCAGCACGGCGGCCACAAACTATGGCTACACCTTC
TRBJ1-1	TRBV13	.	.	CASSLGRLRAGTEAFF	TGTGCCAGCAGCTTAGGCCGTCTTCGGGCGGGCACTGAAGCTTTCTTT
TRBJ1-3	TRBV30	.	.	CASPGGSGNTIYF	TGTGCCTCCCCTGGCGGGTCGGGAAACACCATATATTTT
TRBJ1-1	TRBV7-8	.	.	CASSLGGANTEAFF	TGTGCCAGCAGCTTAGGGGGAGCCAACACTGAGGCTTTCTTT
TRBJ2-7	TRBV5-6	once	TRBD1	CASSSGQNYEQCF	TGTGCCAGCAGCTCGGGACAGAACTACGAGCAGTGCTTC
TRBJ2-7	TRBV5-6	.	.	CASSLVGTYEQYF	TGTGCCAGCAGCTTGGTCGGGACCTACGAGCAGTACTTC
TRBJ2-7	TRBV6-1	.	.	CASSESTIGYF	TGTGCCAGCAGTGAAAGCACGATCGGGTACTTC
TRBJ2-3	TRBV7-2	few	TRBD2	CASRTGTSGRKGADTQYF	TGTGCCAGCAGGACCGGGACTAGCGGGAGGAAGGGAGCAGATACGCAGTATTTT
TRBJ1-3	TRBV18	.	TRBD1	CASSPADRGFSGNTIYF	TGTGCCAGCTCACCCGCCGACAGGGGCTTCTCTGGAAACACCATATATTTT
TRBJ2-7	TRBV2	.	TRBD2	CASTRNGGSSYEQYF	TGTGCCAGCACCCGAAACGGGGGGAGCTCCTACGAGCAGTACTTC
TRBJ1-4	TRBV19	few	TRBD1	CASSITTGANEKLFF	TGTGCCAGTAGTATAACGACAGGGGCTAATGAAAAACTGTTTTTT
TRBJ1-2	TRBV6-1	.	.	CASSARGINYGYTF	TGTGCCAGCAGTGCGAGGGGGATTAACTATGGCTACACCTTC
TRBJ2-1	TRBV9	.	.	CASSVEASVSYNEQFF	TGTGCCAGCAGCGTAGAGGCTAGCGTTTCCTACAATGAGCAGTTCTTC
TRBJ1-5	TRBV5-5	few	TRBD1	CASSLEGQLSNQPQHF	TGTGCCAGCAGCCTGGAGGGACAGCTGAGCAATCAGCCCCAGCATTTT
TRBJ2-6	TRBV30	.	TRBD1	CAYEGQGNAGANVLTF	TGTGCATACGAGGGACAGGGAAACGCTGGGGCCAACGTCCTGACTTTC
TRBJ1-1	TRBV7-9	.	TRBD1	CASSYGQGWTEAFF	TGTGCCAGCAGCTACGGACAGGGGTGGACTGAAGCTTTCTTT
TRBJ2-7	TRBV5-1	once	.	CASSHDPGEQYF	TGCGCCAGCAGCCATGACCCGGGGGAGCAGTACTTC
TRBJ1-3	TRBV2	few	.	CASSEYKPPGNTIYF	TGTGCCAGCAGTGAATACAAACCGCCTGGAAACACCATATATTTT
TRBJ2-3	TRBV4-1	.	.	CASSQDRSTDTQYF	TGCGCCAGCAGCCAAGATCGGTCCACAGATACGCAGTATTTT
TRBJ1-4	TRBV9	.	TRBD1	CASGTDEKLFF	TGTGCCAGTGGGACAGATGAAAAACTGTTTTTT
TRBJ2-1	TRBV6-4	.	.	CASSKGDKPSYNEQFF	TGTGCCAGCAGCAAGGGGGACAAACCCTCCTACAATGAGCAGTTCTTC
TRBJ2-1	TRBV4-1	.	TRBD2	CASSQDPGLRFAGVF	TGCGCCAGCAGCCAAGACCCGGGACTTCGTTTCGCGGGAGTCTTC
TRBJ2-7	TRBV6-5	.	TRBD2	CASSSRQRDSYEQYF	TGTGCCAGCAGTAGCCGACAGCGGGACTCCTACGAGCAGTACTTC
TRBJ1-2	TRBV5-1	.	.	CASTPAGGWGYTF	TGCGCCAGCACCCCGGCCGGGGGATGGGGCTACACCTTC
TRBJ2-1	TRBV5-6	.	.	CASSLWATYNEQFF	TGTGCCAGCAGCTTGTGGGCCACCTACAATGAGCAGTTCTTC
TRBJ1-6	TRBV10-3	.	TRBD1	CAIRLDRGNSPLHF	TGTGCCATCAGACTCGACAGGGGCAATTCACCCCTCCACTTT
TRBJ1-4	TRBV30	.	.	CAWSPRVGEKLFF	TGTGCCTGGAGTCCCAGGGTGGGAGAAAAACTGTTTTTT
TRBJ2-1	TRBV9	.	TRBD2	CAGSPRTSGTRSYNEQFF	TGTGCCGGCAGCCCCAGGACTAGCGGGACAAGGTCCTACAATGAGCAGTTCTTC
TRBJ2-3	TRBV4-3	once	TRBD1	CASSPMTGVTDTQYF	TGCGCCAGCAGCCCAATGACAGGGGTCACAGATACGCAGTATTTT
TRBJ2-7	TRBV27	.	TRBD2	CASSWTSMVGEQYF	TGTGCCAGCAGTTGGACTAGCATGGTTGGAGAGCAGTACTTC
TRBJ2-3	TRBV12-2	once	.	CASRAPGRLAGHALSTDTQYF	TGTGCAAGTCGCGCCCCCGGGAGACTAGCGGGACATGCTCTTAGCACAGATACGCAGTATTTT
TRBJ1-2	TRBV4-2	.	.	CASSQGQASGYGYTF	TGTGCCAGCAGCCAAGGACAGGCTTCGGGTTATGGCTACACCTTC
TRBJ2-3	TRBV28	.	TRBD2	CASTPAGGVYASTDTQYF	TGTGCCAGCACCCCTGCGGGAGGCGTATATGCTAGCACAGATACGCAGTATTTT